This T cell receptor (beta chain) was sequenced in a study of blood T cell repertoires in COVID-19. Trimming removed 1 base from V and 4 bases from J, with 11 bases in between. This CDR3 has 15 residues. CDR1 MGHRA and CDR2 YSYEKL come from the germline V gene. Original handling: Reference gene primer amplification gave estimated nucleated cell counts. TCRdb keeps only in-frame clones here, not all; method: immunoSEQ multiplex PCR. The V and J calls and clone size were taken over from that table, and D and trimming were inferred from the DNA. The sample carries about 300,000 clones, 90% recorded once.

The sequenced sample consisted of peripheral blood. V is TRBV4-1 and J is TRBJ2-1, with D maybe TRBD2 (6 bases). The TCR was taken from a young woman with COVID-19, enrolled during active disease. CDR3 protein: CASSQAPGAYNEQFF. The CDR3, as DNA: TGCGCCAGCAGCCAAGCCCCGGGAGCTTACAATGAGCAGTTCTTC.